The 10 T cell receptor beta chains reported below all come from one sample, sequenced in a study of T cell responses to AZD1222 COVID-19 vaccine listed by TCRdb under 2021. Read against the paper, the sample's time point label means: baseline before first vaccination. Library preparation employed the immunoSEQ multiplex PCR assay. In TCRdb, the immuneACCESS table is reduced to in-frame sequences with V and J assigned. These tables do not hold every clone; where another copy was compared, an unresolved V gene accounts for under half, and the others remain unexplained. This sample is represented by around 180,000 clones; almost 95% of them were singletons. In total, the top ten clones hold roughly 10% of the sample. The source was peripheral blood, collected on day 0 of AZD1222 vaccination. These receptors originate from an adult in good health.

This chain joins TRBV12-5 and TRBJ2-1, with 7 bases identical to TRBD2. The CDR3 has 15 amino acids. Germline lookup yields CDR1 LGHNT and CDR2 FRNRAP. The junction had 7 bases not matched to a gene; V was cut back by 0 bases and J by 8 bases. The CDR3 region is CASGLVRGGTDEQFF. The CDR3 nucleotides read TGTGCTAGTGGTTTGGTACGGGGAGGGACCGATGAGCAGTTCTTC.

V gene TRBV28 combines with J gene TRBJ1-3; D gene uncertain. V dropped 6 bases and J dropped 2 bases, with 8 bases sitting between them. Per the germline V gene, CDR1 is MDHEN and CDR2 is SYDVKM. This CDR3 spans 13 amino acids. CDR3 region: CASRSETGNTIYF. The CDR3 nucleotides read TGTGCCAGCAGATCGGAAACTGGAAACACCATATATTTT. Drawing the rest from reference TRBV28 and TRBJ1-3, the complete variable domain is DVKVTQSSRYLVKRTGEKVFLECVQDMDHENMFWYRQDPGLGLRLIYFSYDVKMKEKGDIPEGYSVSREKKERFSLILESASTNQTSMYLCASRSETGNTIYFGEGSWLTVV.

This chain uses TRBV5-4 with TRBJ1-2, with TRBD1 matching 9 bases. CDR3 length equals 15 residues. The germline V gene encodes CDR1 SGHNT and CDR2 YYREEE (reference sequence). J lost 4 bases, V lost 0 bases, and 4 bases had no gene match. CDR3: CASSLDRGPAYGYTF. The CDR3 region has the DNA TGTGCCAGCAGCTTGGACAGGGGGCCAGCCTATGGCTACACCTTC.

This clone appeared once. This chain uses TRBV3-1 (or the pseudogene TRBV3-2) with TRBJ1-5; no definite D call. With 1 base removed from V and 6 bases from J, the gap between germline ends came to 10 bases. Germline V gene lookup returns CDR1 LGHDT and CDR2 YNNKEL (reference sequence). This CDR3 is 14 amino acids long. The DNA of the CDR3 is TGTGCCAGCAGCCAAGGTCGTGGGATTCAGCCCCAGCATTTT. It translates to CASSQGRGIQPQHF.

This clone was picked up one time. The V call is TRBV9, the J call TRBJ1-2; D is undetermined. The V end was cut by 0 bases, the J end by 7 bases, with 10 bases between. The CDR3 totals 13 residues. Germline V lookup: CDR1 SGDLS, CDR2 YYNGEE. CDR3 DNA: TGTGCCAGCAGCGTAGAAGGGATGGCTGGCTACACCTTC. This encodes CASSVEGMAGYTF.

This chain joins TRBV7-2 and TRBJ2-1; D possibly corresponds to TRBD2 (6 bases). V was shortened by 5 bases and J by 0 bases, with 11 bases between the two germline ends. CDR1 SGHTA and CDR2 FQGNSA come from the germline V gene. The CDR3 runs to 15 residues. DNA for the CDR3: TGTGCCAGCAGCCCGCTAGCGAGCTCCTACAATGAGCAGTTCTTC. Residues: CASSPLASSYNEQFF. The entire variable domain, with the rest obtained from reference TRBV7-2 and TRBJ2-1, is as follows: GAGVSQSPSNKVTEKGKDVELRCDPISGHTALYWYRQSLGQGLEFLIYFQGNSAPDKSGLPSDRFSAERTGGSVSTLTIQRTQQEDSAVYLCASSPLASSYNEQFFGPGTRLTVL.

This sequence joins TRBV18 and TRBJ2-7; no clear D. The CDR3 sequence is 13 residues long. CDR1 KGHSH and CDR2 LQKENI come from the germline V gene. Trimming cost V 2 bases and J 3 bases, with 8 bases left between them. The CDR3: CASSPGHFYEQYF. CDR3 sequence (DNA): TGTGCCAGCTCACCAGGGCACTTCTACGAGCAGTACTTC. Combining the CDR3 with reference TRBV18 and TRBJ2-7 gives the whole variable domain NAGVMQNPRHLVRRRGQEARLRCSPMKGHSHVYWYRQLPEEGLKFMVYLQKENIIDESGMPKERFSAEFPKEGPSILRIQQVVRGDSAAYFCASSPGHFYEQYFGPGTRLTVT.

J is TRBJ2-7 and V is TRBV11-2, with a tentative D call TRBD2 (6 bases). The CDR3 runs 14 residues. Between the trimmed V and J ends, which lost 2 bases and 2 bases, there was a span of 10 bases. Germline lookup yields CDR1 SGHAT and CDR2 FQNNGV. Written as DNA, the CDR3 is TGTGCCAGCAGCTTATCGGAGGGGACCTACGAGCAGTACGTC. This translates into CASSLSEGTYEQYV.

The chain combines TRBV4-3 with TRBJ2-3; D is undetermined. CDR1 is LGHNA, CDR2 YSLEER, per germline. The CDR3 runs 17 residues. Trimming took off 0 bases at V and 1 base at J, with 14 bases between the two ends. CDR3 nucleotide sequence: TGCGCCAGCAGCCAAGATATTAGGGCAAGCGGCACAGATACGCAGTATTTT. It codes for CASSQDIRASGTDTQYF.

This chain joins TRBV10-1 and TRBJ2-7; D not resolved. CDR1 and CDR2 from the germline V gene are WNHNN and SYGVQD (reference sequence). This CDR3 has 15 amino acids. Deletions cut 0 bases from V and 0 bases from J, with 9 bases between. CDR3 nucleotide sequence: TGCGCCAGCAGTGAGTCGATTTCCAGCTCCTACGAGCAGTACTTC. This codes for CASSESISSSYEQYF.